Here is one TCR beta chain with its context. The target antigen is unknown. The data originate from a study of T cell responses to AZD1222 COVID-19 vaccine. Measured with immunoSEQ multiplex PCR; TCRdb has only the in-frame clones, and not every one. The table shows about 160,000 clones, with 92% occurring only once. Germline V gives CDR1 SGHRS, CDR2 YFSETQ. The CDR3 runs to 14 residues. V gave up 0 bases and J gave up 7 bases, with 8 bases separating them. Notes on the study in general: Once two AZD1222 doses were given, Spike-specific TCR breadth and depth went up.

The sequence derives from an adult who received the AZD1222 COVID-19 vaccine. Sequencing used peripheral blood, obtained 28 days after the second AZD1222 dose. The gene calls are TRBV5-1 and TRBJ1-6, with D maybe TRBD1 (5 bases). The CDR3, as DNA: TGCGCCAGCAGCTTGGAAGGGGAGAATTCACCCCTCCACTTT. This codes for CASSLEGENSPLHF.